This T cell receptor beta chain comes out of a study of spatial heterogeneity in lung cancer. Study-level results: Ubiquitous expanded tumor TCRs surfaced in blood more at resection than they did at follow-up.

This clonotype showed up many times. What it binds is not known. The study tagged each TCR cDNA molecule with a unique molecular identifier. TCRdb used MiXCR to reprocess the 5' RACE reads, holding one entry per CDR3 protein. This sample has some 85,000 distinct CDR3 sequences, with roughly a fifth found just once. The CDR3 has 15 residues. V shed 6 bases and J 3 bases; nucleotides not matched to a gene: 6. The germline V gene encodes CDR1 WSHSY and CDR2 SAAADI. Time point given: sample taken at primary tumor resection. The study sequenced unsorted whole RNA from tumor, nontumor lung or frozen PBMC. Samples were obtained from 65 to 80 donors, all untreated early-stage non-small cell lung cancer patients.

The source of this sequence is a male donor with early-stage non-small cell lung cancer. The chain couples TRBV10-2 to TRBJ1-5; 9 bases line up with TRBD1. The input for sequencing was PBMCs, taken at surgery. In DNA, the CDR3 is TGCGCCAGCAGCTGGACAGGGGATCTCAATCAGCCCCAGCATTTT. Protein sequence: CASSWTGDLNQPQHF.